Below, 19 T cell receptor beta chains from the same sample are listed, as sequenced in a study of OX40 agonist ivuxolimab in advanced cancers. Data came from immunoSEQ multiplex PCR; TCRdb stores just in-frame clones and leaves some out. The data contain around 60,000 clones, approximately 90% of them singletons. The material was CD4+ or CD8+ T cells sorted from blood, obtained in a trial of the OX40 agonist ivuxolimab. Receptors originate from an adult with an advanced solid tumor such as melanoma, head and neck, liver or kidney cancer.

V is TRBV7-3 and J is TRBJ2-1, with 7 nucleotides matching TRBD2. The germline gives CDR1 SGHTA, CDR2 FQGTGA. CDR3 length equals 15 residues. V shed 3 bases, J shed 8 bases, and the junction held 10 bases outside the gene matches. The CDR3, as DNA: TGTGCCAGCAGCTTTCGGGTGGGAGGGATCGATGAGCAGTTCTTC. This translates into CASSFRVGGIDEQFF. The whole variable domain, remainder taken from reference TRBV7-3 and TRBJ2-1, is GAGVSQTPSNKVTEKGKYVELRCDPISGHTALYWYRQSLGQGPEFLIYFQGTGAADDSGLPNDRFFAVRPEGSVSTLKIQRTERGDSAVYLCASSFRVGGIDEQFFGPGTRLTVL.

This chain connects TRBV28 to TRBJ2-7; a possible D gene is TRBD1 (6 bases). V lost 2 bases to trimming and J lost 2 bases, with 10 bases between them. This CDR3 region has 14 residues. The germline CDR1 and CDR2 sequences are MDHEN and SYDVKM. CDR3 sequence: CASSLGDRPYEQYF. CDR3 in DNA: TGTGCCAGCAGTTTAGGAGACAGGCCCTACGAGCAGTACTTC.

The chain couples TRBV19 to TRBJ2-3; the match to TRBD2 covers 8 bases. The CDR3 extends over 15 amino acids. V lost 3 bases to trimming and J lost 2 bases; unmatched junction nucleotides: 4. Germline V gene data show CDR1 as LNHDA and CDR2 as SQIVND (reference sequence). CDR3 coding DNA: TGTGCCAGTAGTATTGGTAGCGGGGTCACAGATACGCAGTATTTT. Translation gives CASSIGSGVTDTQYF.

The CDR3 sequence is CASSPQLLNYGYTF. The CDR3 DNA reads as TGTGCCAGCAGCCCACAGCTTCTCAACTATGGCTACACCTTC. V gene TRBV4-2 combines with J gene TRBJ1-2, with D hard to call. The germline CDR1 and CDR2 sequences are LGHNA and YNFKEQ. V was cut by 4 bases and J by 2 bases, with 11 bases left in between. This CDR3 region has 14 residues.

The genes are TRBV7-8 and TRBJ2-7; D is unclear. There are 13 residues in the CDR3. Germline values: CDR1 SGHVS, CDR2 FQNEAQ. V was pared by 5 bases and J by 5 bases, with 13 bases between. This CDR3 reads CASSTRIVHEQYF. The CDR3, as DNA: TGTGCCAGCAGCACCCGAATCGTCCACGAGCAGTACTTC.

The rearrangement links TRBV18 to TRBJ2-7; TRBD1 is a possible D gene (7 bases). The germline V gene has CDR1 KGHSH and CDR2 LQKENI. This CDR3 region has 13 residues. V lost 5 bases and J lost 3, with 11 bases in between. CDR3 in DNA: TGTGCCAGCTCAGCAGGGGGGAACTACGAGCAGTACTTC. This gives the protein CASSAGGNYEQYF.

This chain connects TRBV18 to TRBJ1-2, with 7 positions matching TRBD1. With V trimmed by 6 bases and J by 6 bases, 4 bases remained unmatched. Germline CDR1 and CDR2: KGHSH and LQKENI. The CDR3 is made up of 12 amino acids. CDR3 DNA: TGTGCCAGCTCGCAGGGGGAAGATGGCTACACCTTC. It codes for CASSQGEDGYTF.

This clone was found once. J is TRBJ1-3 and V is TRBV19; TRBD1 matches at 8 bases. CDR1 and CDR2 (germline): LNHDA, SQIVND (reference sequence). Trimming at V came to 8 bases and at J to 3 bases, leaving 6 bases not matched to a gene. This CDR3 has 14 residues. The CDR3 reads CASEDRVFGNTIYF. CDR3 bases: TGTGCCAGTGAGGACAGGGTGTTTGGAAACACCATATATTTT.

The CDR3 DNA follows: TGTGCCAGCAGCTTAGCATTAGCGGGAGGGAATGAGCAGTTCTTC. It is translated as CASSLALAGGNEQFF. The rearrangement uses TRBV7-9 and TRBJ2-1; 11 nucleotides line up with TRBD2. The CDR3 has 15 residues. Trimming took 0 bases from V and 7 from J; bases not matched to a gene: 2. In germline, CDR1 is SEHNR, CDR2 FQNEAQ (reference sequence).

This chain uses TRBV6-6 with TRBJ2-5; D is unresolved. This CDR3 has 14 residues. Trimming stripped 0 bases from V and 5 bases from J, with 10 bases between. Germline CDR1 reads MNHNY; CDR2 reads SVGAGI (reference sequence). CDR3 DNA sequence: TGTGCCAGCAGTTACTCGAACACCCTGGAGACCCAGTACTTC. Protein product: CASSYSNTLETQYF.

This chain connects TRBV6-5 to TRBJ1-2; possibly TRBD1 for D (6 bases). V lost 6 bases, J lost 6 bases, and 14 bases lay in between. The CDR3 extends over 13 amino acids. CDR1 MNHEY and CDR2 SVGAGI come from the germline V gene. The CDR3 region has the DNA TGTGCCAGCAGGGTTACAGGGAACCATGGCTACACCTTC. This codes for CASRVTGNHGYTF.

This clone was found a few times. The chain couples TRBV19 to TRBJ1-4; D is undetermined. The CDR3 runs 13 residues. The germline V gene encodes CDR1 LNHDA and CDR2 SQIVND (reference sequence). The V end was cut by 4 bases, the J end by 7 bases, with 10 bases between. CDR3 bases: TGTGCCAGTAGTAAGCTCGACGGTGAAAAACTGTTTTTT. Protein sequence: CASSKLDGEKLFF.

The chain combines TRBV7-2 with TRBJ2-5; D call uncertain. Trimming took 4 bases from V and 5 from J, leaving 8 bases between them. The CDR3 is 12 residues long. Germline CDR1 SGHTA, CDR2 FQGNSA. DNA of the CDR3: TGTGCCAGCAGCTCTCGACCCGAGACCCAGTACTTC. It is translated as CASSSRPETQYF.

The chain links TRBV2 to TRBJ2-1, with unresolved D. The CDR3 contains 11 residues. In germline, CDR1 is SNHLY, CDR2 FYNNEI. V was clipped by 5 bases and J by 1 base, with 0 bases between them. The DNA of the CDR3 is TGTGCCAGCAGTTCCTACAATGAGCAGTTCTTC. This encodes CASSSYNEQFF.

The V and J genes are TRBV5-4 and TRBJ2-1, with 12 bases identical to TRBD2. The CDR3 is 16 residues long. Losses at the gene ends were 0 bases for V and 7 bases for J; bases not matched to a gene: 5. Germline CDR1 reads SGHNT; CDR2 reads YYREEE (reference sequence). CDR3 sequence (DNA): TGTGCCAGCAGCTTGGGACTAGCGGGAGTAAGGAATGAGCAGTTCTTC. Amino acids: CASSLGLAGVRNEQFF.

In its sample, this clone was seen once. CDR3 sequence: CASSPPGQVAGYTF. CDR3 nucleotides: TGTGCCAGCAGTCCCCCGGGACAGGTAGCCGGCTACACCTTC. The chain employs TRBV28 and TRBJ1-2, with 8 bases matching TRBD1. V was clipped by 5 bases and J by 8 bases; unmatched bases: 10. CDR1 MDHEN and CDR2 SYDVKM come from the germline V gene. CDR3 length: 14 amino acids.

V usage is TRBV5-1 and J usage is TRBJ2-7; D assignment may be TRBD1 or TRBD2 (5 bases each). V was clipped by 3 bases and J by 3 bases, with 10 bases between them. Germline CDR1 and CDR2: SGHRS and YFSETQ. The CDR3 is made up of 13 amino acids. The CDR3: CASSSRDGYEQYF. CDR3 sequence (DNA): TGCGCCAGCAGCTCCCGGGACGGCTACGAGCAGTACTTC.

This clone was detected once. This rearrangement joins TRBV10-3 to TRBJ2-2, with D tentatively TRBD1 (6 bases). Trimming took off 4 bases at V and 0 bases at J, with 6 bases between the two ends. The germline V gene has CDR1 ENHRY and CDR2 SYGVKD. The CDR3 length is 14 residues. The CDR3 region is CAISGTANTGELFF. The CDR3 bases are TGTGCCATCAGTGGGACAGCGAACACCGGGGAGCTGTTTTTT.

The chain combines TRBV28 with TRBJ2-7; 9 bases map to TRBD2. Germline trimming cut 5 bases from V and 5 bases from J; bases unmatched to any gene: 4. The germline gives CDR1 MDHEN, CDR2 SYDVKM. The CDR3 consists of 13 residues. For the CDR3, the DNA is TGTGCCAGCAGTCTTAGCGGGAGCCACGAGCAGTACTTC. Amino acid sequence: CASSLSGSHEQYF. Supplemented by reference TRBV28 and TRBJ2-7, the full variable domain reads DVKVTQSSRYLVKRTGEKVFLECVQDMDHENMFWYRQDPGLGLRLIYFSYDVKMKEKGDIPEGYSVSREKKERFSLILESASTNQTSMYLCASSLSGSHEQYFGPGTRLTVT.